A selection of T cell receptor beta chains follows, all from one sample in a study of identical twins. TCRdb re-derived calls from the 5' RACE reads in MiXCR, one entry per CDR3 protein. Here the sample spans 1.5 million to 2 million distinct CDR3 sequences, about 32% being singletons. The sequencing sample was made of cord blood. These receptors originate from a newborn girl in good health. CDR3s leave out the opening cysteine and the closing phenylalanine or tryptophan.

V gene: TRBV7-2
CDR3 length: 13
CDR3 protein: ASSLRPSGSNEQF

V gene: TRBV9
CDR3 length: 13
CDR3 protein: ASSVEGAAKNIQY

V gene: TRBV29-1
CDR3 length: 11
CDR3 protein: SVGQGGTDTQY

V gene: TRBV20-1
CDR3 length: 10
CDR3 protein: SARDIDQPQH

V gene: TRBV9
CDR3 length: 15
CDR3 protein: ASSVRSGGDSYNEQF

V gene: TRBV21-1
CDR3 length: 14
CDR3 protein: ARKGNLVGWGTEAF

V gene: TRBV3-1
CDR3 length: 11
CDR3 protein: ASSHELYDEQY

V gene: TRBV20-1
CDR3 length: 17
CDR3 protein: SARDPNRDSRGLDGGYT

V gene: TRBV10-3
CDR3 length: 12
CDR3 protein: AISDGLVNYGYT

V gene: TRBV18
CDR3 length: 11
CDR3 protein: ASTGDRVQPQH

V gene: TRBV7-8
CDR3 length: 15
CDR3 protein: ASSSLYPRDFQETQF

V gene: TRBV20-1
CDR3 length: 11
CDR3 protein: SARKAYGNEQF

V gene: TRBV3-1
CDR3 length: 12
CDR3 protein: ASSRTVFNTEAF

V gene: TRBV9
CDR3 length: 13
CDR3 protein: ASSTGPHSNQPQH

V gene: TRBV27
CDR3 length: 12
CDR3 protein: ASSYGTWGNEQF

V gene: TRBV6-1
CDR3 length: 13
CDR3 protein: ASRVTAGSNQPQH

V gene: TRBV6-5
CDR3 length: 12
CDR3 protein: ASSYYQGNTEAF

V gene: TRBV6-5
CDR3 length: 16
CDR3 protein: ASSYSAGGTVGNQPQH

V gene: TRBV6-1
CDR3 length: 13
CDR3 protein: ASILAGGPGETQY

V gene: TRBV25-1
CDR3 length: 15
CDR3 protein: ASSELPRTGGVQGYT

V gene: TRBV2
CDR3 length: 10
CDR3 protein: ASTPWGDEQY

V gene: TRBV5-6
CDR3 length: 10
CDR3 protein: ASSLATEEQY

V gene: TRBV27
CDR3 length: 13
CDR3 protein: ASSLSGQGVYEQY

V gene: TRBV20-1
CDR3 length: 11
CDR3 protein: SAQDRGKEKLF

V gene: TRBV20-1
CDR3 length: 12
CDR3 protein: SARGSPHQETQY

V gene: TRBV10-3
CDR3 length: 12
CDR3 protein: AISGSQTSYEQY

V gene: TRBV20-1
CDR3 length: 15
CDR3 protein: SATLDRGPLSNYGYT

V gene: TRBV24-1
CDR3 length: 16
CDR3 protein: ATSDSASTSGTTDTQY

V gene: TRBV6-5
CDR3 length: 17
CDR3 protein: ASSYSIGGLAGDQETQY

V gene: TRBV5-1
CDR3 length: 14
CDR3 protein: ASSVTSGRNYNEQF

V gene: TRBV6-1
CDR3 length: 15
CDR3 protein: ASSENLGQRLNSPLH

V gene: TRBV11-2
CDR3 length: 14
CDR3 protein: ASRRIGTGGTGELF

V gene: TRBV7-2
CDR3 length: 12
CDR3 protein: ASSLVQGSNEQF

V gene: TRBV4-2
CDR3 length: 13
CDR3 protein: ASSQNRDTTQPQH

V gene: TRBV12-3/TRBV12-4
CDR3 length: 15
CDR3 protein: ASSHTGTSRIQETQY

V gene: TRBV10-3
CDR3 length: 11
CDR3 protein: AISESGGFEAF